This T cell receptor (beta chain) comes out of a study of prognosis after radiotherapy for stage I lung cancer. Findings and limits, study-wide: After stereotactic body radiation therapy, unique TCR clone counts dropped from a median of around 9,500 to 6,500.

Genomic DNA provided the template from which TCR beta CDR3 was amplified by two-round multiplex PCR. Primers specific to each TRBV and TRBJ gene drove first-round PCR. One entry per CDR3 protein results from TCRdb running MiXCR on the multiplex PCR reads. The sample shows 20,000 to 25,000 distinct CDR3 sequences, roughly two fifths of them seen only once. Germline CDR1 is MNHEY and CDR2 is SMNVEV (reference sequence). There are 16 residues in the CDR3. On this clonotype itself: Its antigen is not known. Sequence at one end of the junction differs from germline and may be a read error.

The material was PBMCs, obtained before or after stereotactic body radiation therapy (not recorded which). The chain uses TRBV27 and TRBJ2-7; 10 bases map to TRBD2. The receptor comes from a donor of 50 years or more with non-small cell lung cancer. The CDR3 coding sequence is TGTGCCAGCAGTTCGGGACCGGGACTAGCGTTTACCGAGCATTACTTC. This translates into CASSSGPGLAFTEHYF.